The rows below give T cell receptor beta chains drawn from one sample of a study of blood T cell repertoires in COVID-19. The repertoire was sequenced with immunoSEQ multiplex PCR; TCRdb's copy has only in-frame clones and lacks some. Of fewer than 500,000 clones listed, approximately 90% were seen once; the top ten hold 0.9% to 1%. Material for sequencing was PBMCs or T cells enriched from blood (not recorded which). These receptors all stem from a woman in her twenties or thirties with acute COVID-19. Each CDR3 is given with its conserved first and last residue. A D gene is named only where the DNA matches it firmly. Some rows mark clone size as missing; the rest say once, few, many or name a class of expanded clone.

j_call v_call d_call clone_size cdr3_aa cdr3_nt
TRBJ2-1 TRBV12-3/TRBV12-4 TRBD1 . CASNRAGGEQFF TGTGCCAGCAATCGGGCAGGGGGTGAGCAGTTCTTC
TRBJ2-3 TRBV7-8 . . CASSFILGGPQYF TGTGCCAGCAGCTTCATTCTGGGAGGACCGCAGTATTTT
TRBJ2-7 TRBV3-1/TRBV3-2 TRBD1 . CASSNTGTAHSYEQYF TGTGCCAGCAGCAATACCGGGACAGCGCACTCCTACGAGCAGTACTTC
TRBJ1-6 TRBV10-3 TRBD1 . CAISESTGQGPYNSPLHF TGTGCCATCAGTGAGTCGACGGGACAGGGGCCGTATAATTCACCCCTCCACTTT
TRBJ1-2 TRBV6-5 . . CASSYGLGSYGYTF TGTGCCAGCAGTTACGGACTAGGGAGCTATGGCTACACCTTC
TRBJ2-5 TRBV5-1 . . CASSPSRSSGRETQYF TGCGCCAGCAGCCCGTCCCGGTCGAGCGGTAGGGAGACCCAGTACTTC
TRBJ1-5 TRBV6-2/TRBV6-3 . . CASSQGQKINQPQHF TGTGCCAGCAGCCAAGGACAGAAAATAAATCAGCCCCAGCATTTT
TRBJ2-1 TRBV11-2 TRBD2 . CASSVRGLAGGQWYNEQFF TGTGCCAGCAGTGTCAGGGGACTAGCGGGGGGGCAGTGGTACAATGAGCAGTTCTTC
TRBJ1-2 TRBV5-6 TRBD1 . CASSLEAQGGAYGYTF TGTGCCAGCAGCTTGGAGGCCCAGGGGGGAGCCTATGGCTACACCTTC
TRBJ1-3 TRBV24-1 . . CATSEHGGQGNTIYF TGTGCCACCAGTGAACATGGAGGGCAAGGAAACACCATATATTTT
TRBJ1-2 TRBV6-4 TRBD1 once CASRLSGTGDYGYTF TGTGCCAGCAGACTATCCGGGACAGGAGACTATGGCTACACCTTC
TRBJ2-7 TRBV30 . . CAWSGHISYEQYF TGTGCCTGGAGTGGACACATCTCCTACGAGCAGTACTTC
TRBJ2-5 TRBV27 TRBD1 . CASSRPGQGKETQYF TGTGCCAGCAGTCGACCGGGACAGGGTAAAGAGACCCAGTACTTC
TRBJ1-2 TRBV5-6 TRBD1 once CASSPGQGDGYTF TGTGCCAGCAGCCCCGGACAGGGTGATGGCTACACCTTC
TRBJ2-7 TRBV3-1/TRBV3-2 . . CASSQESGEQYF TGTGCCAGCAGCCAAGAAAGCGGGGAGCAGTACTTC
TRBJ2-3 TRBV5-1 . once CASSLGYRTDTQYF TGCGCCAGCAGCTTGGGCTACCGCACAGATACGCAGTATTTT
TRBJ1-2 TRBV9 . few CASSFRTDNYGYTF TGTGCCAGCAGCTTCCGGACTGATAACTATGGCTACACCTTC
TRBJ2-5 TRBV7-2 . . CASSFSPREQETQYF TGTGCCAGCAGCTTCTCTCCACGGGAGCAAGAGACCCAGTACTTC
TRBJ1-2 TRBV6-6 . . CASSYEDNYGYTF TGTGCCAGCAGTTACGAGGATAACTATGGCTACACCTTC
TRBJ1-1 TRBV9 . . CASSAATGYRTEAFF TGTGCCAGCAGCGCCGCAACAGGGTATCGCACTGAAGCTTTCTTT
TRBJ2-7 TRBV7-9 TRBD1 . CASSLVVGQGAFEQYF TGTGCCAGCAGCTTAGTTGTAGGACAGGGGGCGTTCGAGCAGTACTTC
TRBJ1-1 TRBV5-1 . . CASSFGITETEAFF TGCGCCAGCAGTTTCGGGATAACAGAGACTGAAGCTTTCTTT
TRBJ1-2 TRBV24-1 TRBD1 few CATSDWGTGSYTF TGTGCCACCAGTGATTGGGGGACAGGGAGCTACACCTTC
TRBJ1-4 TRBV9 . . CASSVRDNHEKLFF TGTGCCAGCAGCGTCCGGGACAACCATGAAAAACTGTTTTTT
TRBJ1-1 TRBV10-1 TRBD1 . CASSGTGPSAFF TGCGCCAGCAGTGGGACAGGTCCCTCAGCTTTCTTT
TRBJ1-4 TRBV12-5 . . CASAILTRRGPSTNEKLFF TGTGCTAGTGCCATTTTAACCCGCAGGGGCCCCTCAACTAATGAAAAACTGTTTTTT
TRBJ2-1 TRBV25-1 . . CASSGTNEQFF TGTGCCAGCAGTGGTACTAATGAGCAGTTCTTC
TRBJ2-7 TRBV5-1 . many CASSLDSRGLYEQYF TGCGCCAGCAGCCTCGACAGCCGTGGGTTATACGAGCAGTACTTC
TRBJ1-6 TRBV2 TRBD1 . CASSIRGDSPLHF TGTGCCAGCAGTATCAGGGGGGATTCACCCCTCCACTTT
TRBJ1-1 TRBV7-3 TRBD1 . CASSKSDRASNTEAFF TGTGCCAGCAGCAAGTCCGACAGGGCGTCGAACACTGAAGCTTTCTTT
TRBJ2-3 TRBV4-1 TRBD2 . CASSQRTSSTDTQYF TGCGCCAGCAGCCAGAGGACTAGTAGCACAGATACGCAGTATTTT
TRBJ1-4 TRBV4-2 . . CASSQEDRRNEKLFF TGTGCCAGCAGCCAAGAAGACAGAAGGAATGAAAAACTGTTTTTT
TRBJ2-7 TRBV25-1 TRBD1 . CASSKPGGRYEQYF TGTGCCAGCAGCAAACCAGGGGGTCGTTACGAGCAGTACTTC
TRBJ1-1 TRBV5-5 . . CASRSGGTGNTEAFF TGTGCCAGCAGGTCCGGGGGGACCGGGAACACTGAAGCTTTCTTT
TRBJ1-6 TRBV5-1 . . CASSWGVVGSPLHF TGCGCCAGCAGTTGGGGAGTGGTTGGGTCACCCCTCCACTTT
TRBJ1-6 TRBV6-1 . few CASSEGQWGDASNSPLHF TGTGCCAGCAGTGAAGGTCAATGGGGGGACGCTTCTAATTCACCCCTCCACTTT
TRBJ1-2 TRBV19 TRBD1 . CASSPPGQAFYTF TGTGCCAGTAGTCCCCCGGGACAGGCCTTCTACACCTTC
TRBJ2-3 TRBV7-9 . few CASSLRGRRPSTDTQYF TGTGCCAGCAGCTTAAGGGGCCGGCGCCCGAGCACAGATACGCAGTATTTT
TRBJ1-2 TRBV6-6 TRBD1 . CASSSRDREHYGYTF TGTGCCAGCAGTTCCAGGGACAGGGAGCACTATGGCTACACCTTC
TRBJ2-2 TRBV24-1 TRBD1 . CAIRDRGVPGELFF TGTGCCATCCGGGACAGGGGTGTCCCCGGGGAGCTGTTTTTT
TRBJ1-1 TRBV5-4 . . CASRHRPNTEAFF TGTGCCAGCAGACACAGACCGAACACTGAAGCTTTCTTT
TRBJ1-5 TRBV12-5 . . CASGDQGNQPQHF TGTGCTAGTGGAGATCAGGGAAATCAGCCCCAGCATTTT
TRBJ2-7 TRBV2 . . CASSAHIGSSYEQYF TGTGCCAGCAGTGCACATATAGGGAGCTCCTACGAGCAGTACTTC
TRBJ2-5 TRBV19 TRBD1 . CASRGTAAETQYF TGTGCCAGTAGGGGGACAGCGGCAGAGACCCAGTACTTC